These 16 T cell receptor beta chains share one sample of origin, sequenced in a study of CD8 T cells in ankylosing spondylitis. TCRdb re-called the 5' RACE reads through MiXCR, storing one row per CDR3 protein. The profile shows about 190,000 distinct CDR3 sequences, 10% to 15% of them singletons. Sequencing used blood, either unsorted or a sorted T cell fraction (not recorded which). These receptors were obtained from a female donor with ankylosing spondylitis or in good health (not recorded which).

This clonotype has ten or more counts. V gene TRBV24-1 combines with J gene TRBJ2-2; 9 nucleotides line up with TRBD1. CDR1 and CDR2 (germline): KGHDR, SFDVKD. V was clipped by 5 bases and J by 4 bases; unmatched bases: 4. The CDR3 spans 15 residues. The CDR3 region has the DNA TGTGCCACCAGTGCGGGACAGGGACGCACCGGGGAGCTGTTTTTT. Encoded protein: CATSAGQGRTGELFF.

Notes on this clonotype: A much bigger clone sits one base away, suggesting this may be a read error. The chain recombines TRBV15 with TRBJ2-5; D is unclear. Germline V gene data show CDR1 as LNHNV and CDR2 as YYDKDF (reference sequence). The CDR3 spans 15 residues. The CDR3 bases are TGTACCACCAGCAGTATAGGGCACATCCAAGAGACCCAGTACTTC. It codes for CTTSSIGHIQETQYF.

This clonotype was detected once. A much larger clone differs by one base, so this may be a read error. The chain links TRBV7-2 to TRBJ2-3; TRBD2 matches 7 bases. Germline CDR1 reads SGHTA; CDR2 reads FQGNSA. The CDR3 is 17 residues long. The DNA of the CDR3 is TGTGCCAGCAGCTTGGCCTTTCTAGCGGTCAGCACAGATACGAAGTATTTT. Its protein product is CASSLAFLAVSTDTKYF.

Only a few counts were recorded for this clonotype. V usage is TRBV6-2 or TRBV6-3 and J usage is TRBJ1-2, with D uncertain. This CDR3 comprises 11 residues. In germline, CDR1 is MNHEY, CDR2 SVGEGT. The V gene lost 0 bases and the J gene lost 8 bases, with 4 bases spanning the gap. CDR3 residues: CASSYSAGYTF. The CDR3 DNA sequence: TGTGCCAGCAGTTACTCGGCGGGCTACACCTTC.

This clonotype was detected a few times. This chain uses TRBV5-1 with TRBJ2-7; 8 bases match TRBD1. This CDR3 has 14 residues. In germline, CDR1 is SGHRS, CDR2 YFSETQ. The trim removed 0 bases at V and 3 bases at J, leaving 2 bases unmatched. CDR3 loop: CASSLAGGDYEQYF. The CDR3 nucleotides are TGCGCCAGCAGCTTGGCAGGGGGCGACTACGAGCAGTACTTC.

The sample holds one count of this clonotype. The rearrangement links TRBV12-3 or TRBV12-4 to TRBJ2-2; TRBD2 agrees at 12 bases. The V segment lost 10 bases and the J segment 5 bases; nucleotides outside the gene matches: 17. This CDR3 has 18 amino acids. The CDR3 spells CAICPSSIGLAGTGELFF. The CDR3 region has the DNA TGTGCCATCTGCCCATCATCCATAGGACTAGCGGGGACCGGGGAGCTGTTTTTT.

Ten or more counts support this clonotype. The CDR3 reads CASSGVETQYF. Written as DNA, the CDR3 is TGTGCCAGCAGTGGTGTAGAGACCCAGTACTTC. V gene TRBV6-5 combines with J gene TRBJ2-5; no clear D gene. Deletions cut 5 bases from V and 4 bases from J, with 5 bases between. Germline V CDR1 and CDR2: MNHEY, SVGAGI. This CDR3 has 11 residues.

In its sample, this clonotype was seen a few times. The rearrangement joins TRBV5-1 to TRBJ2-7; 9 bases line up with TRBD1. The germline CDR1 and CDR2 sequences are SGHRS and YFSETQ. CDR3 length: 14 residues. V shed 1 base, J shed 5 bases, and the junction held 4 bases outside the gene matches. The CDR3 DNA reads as TGCGCCAGCAGCTTGACAGGGGGCCTCGACGAGCAGTACTTC. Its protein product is CASSLTGGLDEQYF.

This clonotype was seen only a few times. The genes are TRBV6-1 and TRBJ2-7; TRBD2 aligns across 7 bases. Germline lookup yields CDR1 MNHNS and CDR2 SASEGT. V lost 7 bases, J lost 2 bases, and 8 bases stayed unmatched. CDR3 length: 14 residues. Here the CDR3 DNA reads TGTGCCAGCAAACCTGTGGCGGGGGCCTACGAGCAGTACTTC. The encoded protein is CASKPVAGAYEQYF.

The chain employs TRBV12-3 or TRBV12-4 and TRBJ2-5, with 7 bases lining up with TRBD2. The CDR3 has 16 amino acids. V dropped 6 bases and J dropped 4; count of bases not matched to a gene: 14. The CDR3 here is CASSPLRGSLGETQYF. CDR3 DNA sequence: TGTGCCAGCAGCCCCCTTCGCGGGAGCTTGGGAGAGACCCAGTACTTC.

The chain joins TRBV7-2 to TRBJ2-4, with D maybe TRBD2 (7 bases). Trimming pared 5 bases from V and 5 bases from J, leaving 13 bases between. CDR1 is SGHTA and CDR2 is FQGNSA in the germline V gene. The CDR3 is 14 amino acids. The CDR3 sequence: CASSRPGGQNIQYF. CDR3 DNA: TGTGCCAGCAGCCGCCCGGGGGGCCAAAACATTCAGTACTTC.

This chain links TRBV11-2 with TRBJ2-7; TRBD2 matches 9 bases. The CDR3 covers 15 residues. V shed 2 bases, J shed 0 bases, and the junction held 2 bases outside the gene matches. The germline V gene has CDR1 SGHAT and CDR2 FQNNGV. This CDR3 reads CASSLIAGASYEQYF. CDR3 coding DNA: TGTGCCAGCAGCTTAATAGCGGGAGCCTCCTACGAGCAGTACTTC.

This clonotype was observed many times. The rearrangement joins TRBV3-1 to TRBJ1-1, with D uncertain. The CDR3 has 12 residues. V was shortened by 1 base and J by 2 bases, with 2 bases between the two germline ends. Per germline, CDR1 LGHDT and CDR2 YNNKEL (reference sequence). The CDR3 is CASSQVNTEAFF. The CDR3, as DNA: TGTGCCAGCAGCCAAGTCAACACTGAAGCTTTCTTT.

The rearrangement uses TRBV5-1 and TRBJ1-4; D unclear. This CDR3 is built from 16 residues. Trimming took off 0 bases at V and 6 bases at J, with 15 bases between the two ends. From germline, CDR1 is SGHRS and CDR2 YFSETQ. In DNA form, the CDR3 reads TGCGCCAGCAGCTTGGAGGGCGGAGGACCTCATGAAAAACTGTTTTTT. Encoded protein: CASSLEGGGPHEKLFF.

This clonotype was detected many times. CDR3 protein: CASSDLLKGGAGAKNIQYF. CDR3 bases: TGTGCCAGCAGTGACCTACTAAAGGGGGGGGCCGGCGCCAAAAACATTCAGTACTTC. The chain joins TRBV6-4 to TRBJ2-4; D may be TRBD2 (7 bases). The CDR3 is made up of 19 amino acids. Trimming took 2 bases from V and 1 from J, leaving 21 bases between them. Germline lookup yields CDR1 MRHNA and CDR2 SNTAGT.

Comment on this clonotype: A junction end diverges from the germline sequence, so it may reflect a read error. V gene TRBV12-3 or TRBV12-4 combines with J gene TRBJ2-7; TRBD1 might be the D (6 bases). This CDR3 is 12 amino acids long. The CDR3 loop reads CASSQTGYGQYF. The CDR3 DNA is TGTGCCAGCAGTCAGACAGGCTACGGGCAGTACTTC.